Below are 27 T cell receptor beta chains sequenced from a single sample in a study of cytomegalovirus exposure and HLA in healthy donors. The PCR contained 60 Vbeta and 13 Jbeta primers. Repertoires were generated with immunoSEQ multiplex PCR, while TCRdb's copy carries only in-frame clones and drops some. The table records around 100,000 clones, around 63% of them present only once. The specimen sequenced was PBMCs. The receptors were sampled from a human donor in good health.

The V and J genes are TRBV4-1 and TRBJ2-6; 9 nucleotides align to TRBD2. CDR3 length: 18 amino acids. The trim removed 0 bases at V and 0 bases at J, leaving 3 bases unmatched. Germline CDR1 MGHRA, CDR2 YSYEKL. The CDR3 DNA reads as TGCGCCAGCAGCCAAGATCTAGCGGGGATCTCTGGGGCCAACGTCCTGACTTTC. It encodes CASSQDLAGISGANVLTF.

This chain uses TRBV2 with TRBJ2-1; D not resolved. Germline V lookup: CDR1 SNHLY, CDR2 FYNNEI. This CDR3 has 15 amino acids. Trimming shortened V by 7 bases and J by 4 bases, and 17 bases separated the two germline ends. This chain's CDR3 is CASKSTYGLYNEQFF. DNA for the CDR3: TGTGCCAGCAAGTCGACTTACGGCCTATACAATGAGCAGTTCTTC.

This clone has just a few counts. The gene calls are TRBV5-1 and TRBJ2-7, with 7 nucleotides matching TRBD1. CDR3 length equals 16 residues. Germline V lookup: CDR1 SGHRS, CDR2 YFSETQ. After removal of 7 bases from V and 3 bases from J, the junction contained 16 bases not matched to a gene. CDR3 amino acids: CASAVASTGLSYEQYF. The CDR3 nucleotides read TGCGCCAGCGCCGTTGCCTCGACAGGGTTAAGCTACGAGCAGTACTTC.

The chain has TRBV19 and TRBJ1-5, with D possibly being TRBD1 (5 bases). V was cut by 3 bases and J by 0 bases, with 12 bases left in between. The germline V gene has CDR1 LNHDA and CDR2 SQIVND (reference sequence). The CDR3 is 16 amino acids. The DNA for the CDR3 is TGTGCCAGTAGTATCAGACAGATCAATAGCAATCAGCCCCAGCATTTT. It encodes CASSIRQINSNQPQHF.

The chain employs TRBV27 and TRBJ2-6; possibly TRBD1 for D (7 bases). The length of the CDR3 is 15 residues. Germline V lookup: CDR1 MNHEY, CDR2 SMNVEV (reference sequence). Trimming removed 8 bases from V and 2 bases from J, with 13 bases in between. The CDR3 DNA follows: TGTGCCAGCCTTGGAGGGGGCCCTGGGGCCAACGTCCTGACTTTC. It yields the protein CASLGGGPGANVLTF.

This rearrangement joins TRBV10-3 to TRBJ2-1; TRBD2 aligns across 9 bases. Germline values: CDR1 ENHRY, CDR2 SYGVKD. Trimming removed 3 bases from V and 0 bases from J; junction bases left unmatched: 3. The CDR3 has 16 amino acids. CDR3: CAISDAGGNSYNEQFF. In nucleotides, the CDR3 is TGTGCCATCAGTGATGCGGGAGGGAACTCCTACAATGAGCAGTTCTTC.

The chain recombines TRBV30 with TRBJ2-7; 8 bases line up with TRBD1. Trimming at V came to 2 bases and at J to 4 bases, leaving 4 bases not matched to a gene. The CDR3 is made up of 13 amino acids. CDR1 is GTSNPN, CDR2 SVGIG, per germline (reference sequence). In DNA form, the CDR3 reads TGTGCCTGGAGTTCGGGACAGGCATACGAGCAGTACTTC. Encoded protein: CAWSSGQAYEQYF.

The V call is TRBV7-8, the J call TRBJ1-5, with 7 bases fitting TRBD1. The CDR3 has 18 amino acids. CDR1 and CDR2 from the germline V gene are SGHVS and FQNEAQ. V was pared by 5 bases and J by 9 bases, with 22 bases of the junction left unmatched. The CDR3: CASSLHYRDREGISPQHF. The CDR3 DNA is TGTGCCAGCAGCCTCCACTACCGGGACAGAGAGGGCATCTCGCCCCAGCATTTT.

Only a few counts were recorded for this clone. The chain recombines TRBV28 with TRBJ2-1; the match to TRBD1 covers 7 bases. The CDR3 is 16 amino acids. Unmatched junction bases numbered 13, after V lost 5 bases and J lost 6 bases. Germline CDR1 and CDR2: MDHEN and SYDVKM. The CDR3 bases are TGTGCCAGCAGTCTAACCGGGACAGCCACTTCCAATGAGCAGTTCTTC. Translated, it gives CASSLTGTATSNEQFF.

CDR3: CASSPATGVVGETQYF. The CDR3 DNA follows: TGCGCCAGCAGCCCGGCTACAGGGGTGGTCGGGGAGACCCAGTACTTC. This chain links TRBV5-1 with TRBJ2-5; TRBD1 matches 7 bases. The germline gives CDR1 SGHRS, CDR2 YFSETQ. The CDR3 is made up of 16 amino acids. Trimming at V came to 4 bases and at J to 5 bases, leaving 14 bases not matched to a gene.

The V call is TRBV2, the J call TRBJ2-1; tentative D call: TRBD1 (6 bases). The CDR3 runs 14 residues. CDR1 is SNHLY and CDR2 is FYNNEI in the germline V gene. Trimming shortened V by 8 bases and J by 8 bases, and 19 bases separated the two germline ends. DNA for the CDR3: TGTGCCAGCCTACCGGGACATGGTTTTGATGAGCAGTTCTTC. Translated, it gives CASLPGHGFDEQFF.

The chain employs TRBV4-1 and TRBJ2-7, with 7 bases aligning to TRBD1. CDR3 length: 13 residues. J gave up 9 bases and V 3 bases, and 8 bases lay outside the gene matches. Germline V CDR1 and CDR2: MGHRA, YSYEKL. The CDR3 loop reads CASSQNQGVGQYF. The CDR3 DNA is TGCGCCAGCAGCCAGAACCAGGGGGTCGGGCAGTACTTC.

The V and J genes are TRBV11-2 and TRBJ1-1, with D uncertain. There are 13 residues in the CDR3. V lost 0 bases, J lost 7 bases, and 9 bases lay in between. The germline V gene has CDR1 SGHAT and CDR2 FQNNGV. CDR3 sequence: CASSLDPIYEAFF. Here the CDR3 DNA reads TGTGCCAGCAGCTTAGACCCTATCTATGAAGCTTTCTTT.

The chain joins TRBV25-1 to TRBJ1-1, with D possibly matching TRBD1 (6 bases). The germline V gene encodes CDR1 MGHDK and CDR2 SYGVNS. Trimming removed 3 bases from V and 12 bases from J, with 20 bases in between. This CDR3 spans 14 amino acids. The CDR3 region is CASSDSRGRKSSFF. As DNA, the CDR3 is TGTGCCAGCAGTGATTCCAGGGGCCGCAAGTCGTCTTTCTTT.

J is TRBJ2-7 and V is TRBV10-3; 11 nucleotides align to TRBD2. Germline assignment: CDR1 ENHRY and CDR2 SYGVKD. V shed 0 bases and J 0 bases; nucleotides not matched to a gene: 7. CDR3 size: 18 residues. The CDR3 DNA follows: TGTGCCATCAGTGAGTCGACTAGCGGGATTAAGCCCTCCTACGAGCAGTACTTC. Translating it yields CAISESTSGIKPSYEQYF.

This clone has a handful of counts. The CDR3 loop is CASSAGDSRGQPQHF. The CDR3 region has the DNA TGTGCCAGTAGTGCAGGGGACAGCCGAGGACAGCCCCAGCATTTT. The chain recombines TRBV19 with TRBJ1-5; 7 bases fit TRBD1. The CDR3 has 15 amino acids. With 5 bases clipped from V and 7 bases from J, the junction kept 11 bases outside the gene matches. Germline V gene lookup returns CDR1 LNHDA and CDR2 SQIVND (reference sequence).

The chain is built from TRBV5-6 and TRBJ2-1; TRBD2 matches 10 bases. With 3 bases clipped from V and 8 bases from J, the junction kept 5 bases outside the gene matches. The CDR3 is made up of 14 amino acids. Germline CDR1 and CDR2: SGHDT and YYEEEE. This chain's CDR3 is CASSWVLAGDEQFF. In DNA, the CDR3 is TGTGCCAGCAGCTGGGTTCTAGCGGGAGATGAGCAGTTCTTC.

The CDR3: CASSIEGQGNEKLFF. In DNA form, the CDR3 reads TGTGCCAGTAGTATAGAAGGGCAGGGGAATGAAAAACTGTTTTTT. The gene calls are TRBV19 and TRBJ1-4; weak D call: TRBD1 (6 bases). CDR1 is LNHDA and CDR2 is SQIVND in the germline V gene (reference sequence). The CDR3 runs to 15 residues. Trimming took 0 bases from V and 5 from J, leaving 10 bases between them. Based on the CDR3 plus reference TRBV19 and TRBJ1-4, the full variable domain is DGGITQSPKYLFRKEGQNVTLSCEQNLNHDAMYWYRQDPGQGLRLIYYSQIVNDFQKGDIAEGYSVSREKKESFPLTVTSAQKNPTAFYLCASSIEGQGNEKLFFGSGTQLSVL.

There are a few counts of this clone. This sequence joins TRBV6-5 and TRBJ1-3, with D unresolved. CDR3 length: 15 amino acids. V dropped 6 bases and J dropped 0 bases, with 12 bases sitting between them. The germline V gene has CDR1 MNHEY and CDR2 SVGAGI. The CDR3 DNA sequence: TGTGCCAGCAGGCCGCTCGGGAGCTCTGGAAACACCATATATTTT. Its translation is CASRPLGSSGNTIYF.

This clone was recorded a few times. The chain uses TRBV4-1 and TRBJ1-4; TRBD1 might be the D (6 bases). CDR3 size: 13 residues. Trimming removed 3 bases from V and 8 bases from J, with 10 bases in between. Germline V gene data show CDR1 as MGHRA and CDR2 as YSYEKL. The CDR3 loop is CASSQPGTEKLFF. Here the CDR3 DNA reads TGCGCCAGCAGCCAGCCCGGGACAGAAAAACTGTTTTTT.

The chain couples TRBV7-8 to TRBJ1-1; maybe TRBD1 (5 bases). Trimming cost V 3 bases and J 4 bases, with 18 bases left between them. CDR1 and CDR2 (germline): SGHVS, FQNEAQ. CDR3 length: 16 amino acids. The CDR3 DNA sequence: TGTGCCAGCAGCTTTAGGCTGACAGATTTTGGCACTGAAGCTTTCTTT. Translating it yields CASSFRLTDFGTEAFF.

This clone was recorded only once. V is TRBV5-1 and J is TRBJ1-1; unclear D gene. Germline CDR1 and CDR2: SGHRS and YFSETQ. V lost 0 bases and J lost 8, with 8 bases in between. The CDR3 is made up of 12 amino acids. The CDR3 loop is CASSLDRLEAFF. Written as DNA, the CDR3 is TGCGCCAGCAGCTTGGACAGATTAGAAGCTTTCTTT.

V gene TRBV7-9 combines with J gene TRBJ1-1, with D unresolved. V was shortened by 3 bases and J by 1 base, with 9 bases between the two germline ends. Germline lookup yields CDR1 SEHNR and CDR2 FQNEAQ (reference sequence). CDR3 length: 14 amino acids. The CDR3 bases are TGTGCCAGCAGCTTTTCCCAGGAGAACACTGAAGCTTTCTTT. Amino acid sequence: CASSFSQENTEAFF.

This clone was counted only a few times. The V gene is TRBV5-1, the J gene TRBJ1-1; D is possibly TRBD1 (6 bases). The V and J ends lost 2 bases and 5 bases respectively, with 13 bases between them. The CDR3 runs to 14 residues. Per the germline V gene, CDR1 is SGHRS and CDR2 is YFSETQ. Here the CDR3 DNA reads TGCGCCAGCAGCTTTTCCAGGGGAGGGACTGAAGCTTTCTTT. Translation: CASSFSRGGTEAFF.

J is TRBJ2-5 and V is TRBV5-4; the D gene is possibly TRBD2 (6 bases). The germline gives CDR1 SGHNT, CDR2 YYREEE (reference sequence). With 1 base removed from V and 5 bases from J, the gap between germline ends came to 15 bases. This CDR3 comprises 15 residues. CDR3: CASSLSGGGSETQYF. CDR3 nucleotides: TGTGCCAGCAGCTTGAGCGGTGGGGGGTCGGAGACCCAGTACTTC.

About this clone itself: A junction end diverges from the germline sequence, so it may reflect a read error. The same CDR3 also results from other DNA sequences found in this sample. V is TRBV20-1 and J is TRBJ1-1; possible D gene TRBD1, 5 bases. The CDR3 runs to 11 residues. The germline gives CDR1 DFQATT, CDR2 SNEGSKA (reference sequence). DNA of the CDR3: TGCAGTGCTTCAGGGTACACTGAGGCTTTCTTT. Translation gives CSASGYTEAFF.

The V call is TRBV28, the J call TRBJ2-7, with TRBD1 identical over 12 bases. Germline CDR1 MDHEN, CDR2 SYDVKM. This CDR3 is built from 14 residues. Trimming at V came to 10 bases and at J to 5 bases, leaving 9 bases not matched to a gene. The CDR3 nucleotides read TGTGCCACTGAACCGGGACAGGGGGCCCACGAGCAGTACTTC. Translated: CATEPGQGAHEQYF.